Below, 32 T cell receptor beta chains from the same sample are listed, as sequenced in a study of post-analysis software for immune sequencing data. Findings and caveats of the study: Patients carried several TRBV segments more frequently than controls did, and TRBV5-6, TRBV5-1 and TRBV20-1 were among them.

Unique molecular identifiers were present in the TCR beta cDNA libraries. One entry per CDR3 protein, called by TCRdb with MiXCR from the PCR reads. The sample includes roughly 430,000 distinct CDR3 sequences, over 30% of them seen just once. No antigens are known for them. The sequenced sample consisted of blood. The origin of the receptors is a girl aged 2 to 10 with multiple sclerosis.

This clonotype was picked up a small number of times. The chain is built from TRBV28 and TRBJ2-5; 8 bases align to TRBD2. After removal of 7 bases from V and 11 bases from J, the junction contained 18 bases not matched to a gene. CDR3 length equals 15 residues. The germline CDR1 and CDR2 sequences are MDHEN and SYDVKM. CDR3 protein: CASNIGRGETREQYF. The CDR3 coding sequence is TGTGCCAGCAACATAGGGCGGGGGGAAACCAGGGAGCAGTACTTC.

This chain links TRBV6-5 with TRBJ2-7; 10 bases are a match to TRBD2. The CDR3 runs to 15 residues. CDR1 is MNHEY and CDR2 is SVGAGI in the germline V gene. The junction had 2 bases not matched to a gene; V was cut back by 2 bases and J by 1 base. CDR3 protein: CASSYGLAVSYEQYF. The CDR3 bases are TGTGCCAGCAGTTACGGACTAGCGGTTTCCTACGAGCAGTACTTC.

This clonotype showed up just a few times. CDR3 protein: CASSWGVTSGAYQYF. CDR3 nucleotides: TGTGCCAGCAGTTGGGGAGTGACTAGCGGGGCTTATCAGTACTTC. The J gene is TRBJ2-4, the V gene TRBV12-3 or TRBV12-4, with 11 bases fitting TRBD2. Losses at the gene ends were 4 bases for V and 12 bases for J; bases not matched to a gene: 11. The CDR3 has 15 amino acids.

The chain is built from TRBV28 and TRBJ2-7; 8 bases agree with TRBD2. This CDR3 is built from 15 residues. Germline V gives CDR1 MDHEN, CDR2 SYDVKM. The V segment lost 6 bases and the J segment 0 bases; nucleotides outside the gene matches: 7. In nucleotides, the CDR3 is TGTGCCAGCAGGTCTGCGGGGGGAAGCTCCTACGAGCAGTACTTC. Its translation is CASRSAGGSSYEQYF.

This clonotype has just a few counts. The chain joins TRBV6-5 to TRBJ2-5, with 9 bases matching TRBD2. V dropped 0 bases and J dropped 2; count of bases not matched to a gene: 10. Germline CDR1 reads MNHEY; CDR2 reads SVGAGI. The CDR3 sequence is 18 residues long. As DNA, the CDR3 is TGTGCCAGCAGTTACTCGATCCCTAGCGGGATTCTACAAGAGACCCAGTACTTC. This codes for CASSYSIPSGILQETQYF.

CDR3: CASSVADRVYEQYF. CDR3 nucleotide sequence: TGTGCCAGCAGCGTAGCGGACAGAGTCTACGAGCAGTACTTC. This sequence joins TRBV9 and TRBJ2-7; D is possibly TRBD1 (6 bases). This CDR3 region has 14 residues. Per germline, CDR1 SGDLS and CDR2 YYNGEE. V lost 0 bases and J 3 bases, leaving 10 bases between the germline ends.

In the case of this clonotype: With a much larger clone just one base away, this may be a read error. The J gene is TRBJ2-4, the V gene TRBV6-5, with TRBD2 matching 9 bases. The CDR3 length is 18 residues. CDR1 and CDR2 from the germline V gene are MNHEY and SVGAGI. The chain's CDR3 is CASSYLPIAGVDKNTQYF. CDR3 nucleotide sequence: TGTGCCAGCAGTTACCTACCAATAGCGGGAGTTGACAAAAACACTCAGTACTTC.

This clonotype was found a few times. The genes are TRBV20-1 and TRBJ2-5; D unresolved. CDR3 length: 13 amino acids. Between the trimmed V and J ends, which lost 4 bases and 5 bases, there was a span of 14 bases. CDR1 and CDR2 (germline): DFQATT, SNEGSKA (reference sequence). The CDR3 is CSANDLARETQYF. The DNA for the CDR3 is TGCAGTGCTAATGACTTGGCCCGGGAGACCCAGTACTTC.

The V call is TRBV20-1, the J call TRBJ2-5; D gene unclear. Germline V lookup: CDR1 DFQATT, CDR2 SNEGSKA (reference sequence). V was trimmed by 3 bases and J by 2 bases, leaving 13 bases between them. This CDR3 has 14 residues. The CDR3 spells CSASSSDGQETQYF. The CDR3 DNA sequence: TGCAGTGCTAGTTCCTCGGACGGTCAAGAGACCCAGTACTTC.

CDR3 sequence: CASSLSLLSSYEQYF. The CDR3 nucleotides are TGTGCCAGCAGTTTAAGCTTGCTATCTAGCTACGAGCAGTACTTC. The genes are TRBV12-3 or TRBV12-4 and TRBJ2-7; D is ambiguous. The CDR3 is 15 residues long. Deletions cut 2 bases from V and 3 bases from J, with 14 bases between.

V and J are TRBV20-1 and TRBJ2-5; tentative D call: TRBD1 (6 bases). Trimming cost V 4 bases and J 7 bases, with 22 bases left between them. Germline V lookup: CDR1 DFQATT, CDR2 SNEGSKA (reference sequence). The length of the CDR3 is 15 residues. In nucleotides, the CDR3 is TGCAGTGCTACTTTGGTACAGGGCCCTAGGGGGACCCAGTACTTC. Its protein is CSATLVQGPRGTQYF.

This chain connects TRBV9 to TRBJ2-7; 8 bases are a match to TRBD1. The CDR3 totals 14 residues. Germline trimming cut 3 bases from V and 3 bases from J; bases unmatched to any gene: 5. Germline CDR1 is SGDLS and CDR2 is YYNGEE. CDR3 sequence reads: CASSGTGTDYEQYF. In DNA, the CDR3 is TGTGCCAGCAGCGGGACAGGGACCGACTACGAGCAGTACTTC. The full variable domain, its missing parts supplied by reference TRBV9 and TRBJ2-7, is DSGVTQTPKHLITATGQRVTLRCSPRSGDLSVYWYQQSLDQGLQFLIQYYNGEERAKGNILERFSAQQFPDLHSELNLSSLELGDSALYFCASSGTGTDYEQYFGPGTRLTVT.

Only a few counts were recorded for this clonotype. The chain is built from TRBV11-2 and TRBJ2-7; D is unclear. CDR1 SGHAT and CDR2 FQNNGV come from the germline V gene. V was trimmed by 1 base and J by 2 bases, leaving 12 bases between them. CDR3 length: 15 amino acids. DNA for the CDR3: TGTGCCAGCAGCTTAGTTCGGAGTTCGGCCTACGAGCAGTACTTC. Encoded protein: CASSLVRSSAYEQYF.

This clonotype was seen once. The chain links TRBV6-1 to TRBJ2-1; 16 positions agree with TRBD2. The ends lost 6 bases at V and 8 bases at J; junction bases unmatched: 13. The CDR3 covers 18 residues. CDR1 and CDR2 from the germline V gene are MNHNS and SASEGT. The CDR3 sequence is CASSGRGTSGGAADEQFF. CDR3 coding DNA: TGTGCCAGCAGCGGACGGGGGACTAGCGGGGGGGCAGCGGATGAGCAGTTCTTC.

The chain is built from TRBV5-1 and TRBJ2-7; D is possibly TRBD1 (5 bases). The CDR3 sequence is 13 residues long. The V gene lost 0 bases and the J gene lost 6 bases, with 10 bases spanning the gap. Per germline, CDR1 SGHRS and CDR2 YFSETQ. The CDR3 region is CASSLAGLSEQYF. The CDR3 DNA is TGCGCCAGCAGCTTGGCAGGGTTGTCCGAGCAGTACTTC.

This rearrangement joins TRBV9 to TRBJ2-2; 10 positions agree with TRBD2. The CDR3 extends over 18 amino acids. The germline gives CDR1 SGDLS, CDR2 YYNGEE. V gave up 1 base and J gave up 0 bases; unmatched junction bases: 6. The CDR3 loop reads CASSVRVSGGTNTGELFF. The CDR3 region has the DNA TGTGCCAGCAGCGTACGGGTTAGCGGGGGGACGAACACCGGGGAGCTGTTTTTT.

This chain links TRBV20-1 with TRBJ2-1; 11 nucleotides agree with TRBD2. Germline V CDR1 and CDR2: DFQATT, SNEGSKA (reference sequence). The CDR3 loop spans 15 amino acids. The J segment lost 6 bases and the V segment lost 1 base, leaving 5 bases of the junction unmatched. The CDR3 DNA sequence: TGCAGTGCTAGAGTTCCGACTAGCGGGGTCAATGAGCAGTTCTTC. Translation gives CSARVPTSGVNEQFF.

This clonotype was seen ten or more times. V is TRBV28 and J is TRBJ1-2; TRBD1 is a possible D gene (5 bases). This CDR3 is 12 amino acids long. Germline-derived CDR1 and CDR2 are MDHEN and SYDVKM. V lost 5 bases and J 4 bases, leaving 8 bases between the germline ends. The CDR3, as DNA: TGTGCCAGCAGTGGGGGGGGCTATGGCTACACCTTC. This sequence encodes CASSGGGYGYTF.

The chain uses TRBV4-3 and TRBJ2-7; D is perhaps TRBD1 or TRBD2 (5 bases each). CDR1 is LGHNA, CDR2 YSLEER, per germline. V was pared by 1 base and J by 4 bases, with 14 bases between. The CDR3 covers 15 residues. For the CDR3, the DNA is TGCGCCAGCAGCCAAGGGGACGGAGGCTCGTACGAGCAGTACTTC. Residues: CASSQGDGGSYEQYF.

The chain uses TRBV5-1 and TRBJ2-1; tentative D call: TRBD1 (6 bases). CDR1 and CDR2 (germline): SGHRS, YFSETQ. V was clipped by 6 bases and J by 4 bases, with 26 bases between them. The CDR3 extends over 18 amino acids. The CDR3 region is CASKPTGPSVNTYNEQFF. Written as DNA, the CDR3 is TGCGCCAGCAAACCTACAGGGCCGTCTGTAAACACATACAATGAGCAGTTCTTC.

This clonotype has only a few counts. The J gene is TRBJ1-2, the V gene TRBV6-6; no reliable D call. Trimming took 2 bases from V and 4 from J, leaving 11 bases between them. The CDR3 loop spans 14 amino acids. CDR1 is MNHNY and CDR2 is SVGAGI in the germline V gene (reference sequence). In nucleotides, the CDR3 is TGTGCCAGCAGTTACATCGGCAAACCCTATGGCTACACCTTC. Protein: CASSYIGKPYGYTF.

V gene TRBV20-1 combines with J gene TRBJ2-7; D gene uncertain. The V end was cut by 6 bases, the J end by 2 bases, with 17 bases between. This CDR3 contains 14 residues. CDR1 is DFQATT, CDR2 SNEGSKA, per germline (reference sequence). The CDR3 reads CSADVRQLAYEQYF. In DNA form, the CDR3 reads TGCAGTGCAGATGTGAGGCAGTTGGCCTACGAGCAGTACTTC.

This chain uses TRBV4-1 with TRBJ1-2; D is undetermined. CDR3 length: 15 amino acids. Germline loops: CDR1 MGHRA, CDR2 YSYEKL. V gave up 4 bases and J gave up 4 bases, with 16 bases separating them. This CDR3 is CASSRPAGRSYGYTF. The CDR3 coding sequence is TGCGCCAGCAGCCGCCCAGCAGGCAGAAGCTATGGCTACACCTTC.

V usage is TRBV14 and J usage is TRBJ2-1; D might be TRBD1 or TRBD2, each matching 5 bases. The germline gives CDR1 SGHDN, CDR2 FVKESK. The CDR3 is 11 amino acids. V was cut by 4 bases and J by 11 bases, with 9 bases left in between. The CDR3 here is CASSRDRKQFF. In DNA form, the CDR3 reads TGTGCCAGCAGCCGGGACCGTAAGCAGTTCTTC.

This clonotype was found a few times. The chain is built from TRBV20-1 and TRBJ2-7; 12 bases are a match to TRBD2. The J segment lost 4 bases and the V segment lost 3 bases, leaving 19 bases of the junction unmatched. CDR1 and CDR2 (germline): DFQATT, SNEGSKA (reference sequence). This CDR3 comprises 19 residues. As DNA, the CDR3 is TGCAGTGCTAGCCGCCTTCCCCTAGCGGGAGGGCCTCTAGGATACGAGCAGTACTTC. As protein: CSASRLPLAGGPLGYEQYF.

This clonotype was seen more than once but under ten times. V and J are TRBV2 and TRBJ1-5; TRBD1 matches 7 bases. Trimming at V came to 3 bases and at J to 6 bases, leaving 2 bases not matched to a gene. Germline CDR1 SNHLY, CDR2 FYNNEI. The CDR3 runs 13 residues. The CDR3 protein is CASSETGTQPQHF. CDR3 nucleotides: TGTGCCAGCAGTGAGACAGGGACTCAGCCCCAGCATTTT. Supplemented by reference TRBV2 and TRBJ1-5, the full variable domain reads EPEVTQTPSHQVTQMGQEVILRCVPISNHLYFYWYRQILGQKVEFLVSFYNNEISEKSEIFDDQFSVERPDGSNFTLKIRSTKLEDSAMYFCASSETGTQPQHFGDGTRLSIL.

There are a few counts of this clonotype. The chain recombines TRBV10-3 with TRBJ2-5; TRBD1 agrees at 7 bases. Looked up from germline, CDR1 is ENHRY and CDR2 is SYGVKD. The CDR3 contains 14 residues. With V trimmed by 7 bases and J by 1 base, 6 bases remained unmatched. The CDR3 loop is CAIIWTGLQETQYF. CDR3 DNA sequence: TGTGCCATCATTTGGACAGGCCTCCAAGAGACCCAGTACTTC.

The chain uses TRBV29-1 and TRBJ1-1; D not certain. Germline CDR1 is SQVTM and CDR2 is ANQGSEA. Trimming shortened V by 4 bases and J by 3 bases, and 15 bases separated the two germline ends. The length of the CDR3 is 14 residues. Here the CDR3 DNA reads TGCAGCGTTGTAAATTATGGTGGGGACACTGAAGCTTTCTTT. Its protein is CSVVNYGGDTEAFF.

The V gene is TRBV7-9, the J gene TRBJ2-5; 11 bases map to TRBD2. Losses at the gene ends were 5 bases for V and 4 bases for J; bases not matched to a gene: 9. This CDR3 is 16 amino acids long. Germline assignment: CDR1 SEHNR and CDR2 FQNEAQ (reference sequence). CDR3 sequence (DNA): TGTGCCAGCAGCAACCCTATAGCGGGGGGGCCAGAGACCCAGTACTTC. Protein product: CASSNPIAGGPETQYF.

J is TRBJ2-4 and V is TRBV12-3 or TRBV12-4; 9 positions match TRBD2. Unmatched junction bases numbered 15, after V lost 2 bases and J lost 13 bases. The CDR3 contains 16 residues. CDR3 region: CASSLILAGPLFKQYF. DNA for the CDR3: TGTGCCAGCAGTTTAATACTAGCGGGCCCCCTATTCAAGCAGTACTTC.

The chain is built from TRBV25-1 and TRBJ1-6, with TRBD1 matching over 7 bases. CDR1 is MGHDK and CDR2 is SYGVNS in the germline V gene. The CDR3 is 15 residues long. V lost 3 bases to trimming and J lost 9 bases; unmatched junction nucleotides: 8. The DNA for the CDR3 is TGTGCCAGCAGTGACTCCACAGGGGTTAGTTCACCCCTCCACTTT. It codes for CASSDSTGVSSPLHF.

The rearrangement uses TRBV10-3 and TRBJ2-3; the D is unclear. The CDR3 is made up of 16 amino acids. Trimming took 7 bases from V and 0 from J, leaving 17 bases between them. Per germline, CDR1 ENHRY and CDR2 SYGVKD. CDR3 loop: CAINPTNETSTDTQYF. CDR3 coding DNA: TGTGCCATCAACCCTACTAACGAAACTAGCACAGATACGCAGTATTTT.